The 10 T cell receptor beta chains below all came from one sample that was sequenced in a study of shared clonotypes between healthy human individuals. The method was immunoSEQ multiplex PCR; TCRdb's version includes in-frame clones alone and lacks a portion of them. The data contain about 2.3 million clones, 90% to 95% of them seen just once; the ten biggest clones take up 0.3% to 0.4%. Sequenced input: naive CD4+ T cells from PBMCs. Subset indicated: CD45RA+ positively selected. These receptors all come from a man between 18 and 29 years old in good health. Some clones in this sample may be carry-over from other donors' samples.

This chain links TRBV28 with TRBJ2-5, with D perhaps matching TRBD1 or TRBD2 (6 bases each). This CDR3 is 13 amino acids long. Germline assignment: CDR1 MDHEN and CDR2 SYDVKM. Between the trimmed V and J ends, which lost 7 bases and 5 bases, there was a span of 14 bases. This CDR3 is CASTRGRSETQYF. CDR3 in DNA: TGTGCCAGCACGAGGGGGAGGAGCGAGACCCAGTACTTC.

The chain links TRBV7-3 to TRBJ2-3; TRBD1 is a possible D gene (5 bases). V dropped 6 bases and J dropped 4 bases, with 14 bases sitting between them. CDR1 is SGHTA and CDR2 is FQGTGA in the germline V gene. The CDR3 spans 14 residues. The CDR3 is CASSPLQGSDTQYF. CDR3 in DNA: TGTGCCAGCAGTCCCCTCCAGGGCTCAGATACGCAGTATTTT.

The chain combines TRBV15 with TRBJ2-2; weak D call: TRBD2 (6 bases). Germline V CDR1 and CDR2: LNHNV, YYDKDF (reference sequence). V was shortened by 9 bases and J by 2 bases, with 16 bases between the two germline ends. CDR3 size: 15 residues. The CDR3 spells CATGPGGENTGELFF. Written as DNA, the CDR3 is TGTGCCACAGGCCCAGGAGGGGAAAACACCGGGGAGCTGTTTTTT.

This chain uses TRBV19 with TRBJ1-4, with D uncertain. The V end was cut by 11 bases, the J end by 2 bases, with 21 bases between. Germline CDR1 and CDR2: LNHDA and SQIVND (reference sequence). The length of the CDR3 is 16 residues. DNA for the CDR3: TGTGCCCCCCCCTTCACCCTTTCTCGCACTAATGAAAAACTGTTTTTT. Protein sequence: CAPPFTLSRTNEKLFF.

The rearrangement uses TRBV4-2 and TRBJ1-2; D unresolved. Per germline, CDR1 LGHNA and CDR2 YNFKEQ. The CDR3 is 16 residues long. V was clipped by 2 bases and J by 10 bases, with 23 bases between them. This chain's CDR3 is CASSQIGERTGGNYTF. The CDR3 DNA reads TGTGCCAGCAGCCAAATCGGAGAGAGGACTGGAGGGAACTACACCTTC.

The genes are TRBV2 and TRBJ2-1; maybe TRBD2 (6 bases). V was cut by 6 bases and J by 2 bases, with 20 bases left in between. Germline V gives CDR1 SNHLY, CDR2 FYNNEI. The CDR3 has 17 residues. The CDR3 here is CASRRPEGGKTYNEQFF. DNA for the CDR3: TGTGCCAGCAGGCGCCCCGAAGGCGGGAAGACCTACAATGAGCAGTTCTTC.

This chain joins TRBV7-2 and TRBJ2-2, with D maybe TRBD2 (7 bases). Germline CDR1 and CDR2: SGHTA and FQGNSA. This CDR3 is built from 16 residues. V lost 4 bases to trimming and J lost 7 bases, with 19 bases between them. CDR3 sequence: CASSSYGGGRVGELFF. The CDR3, as DNA: TGTGCCAGCAGCTCGTACGGGGGCGGGAGAGTCGGGGAGCTGTTTTTT.

The J gene is TRBJ2-1, the V gene TRBV27; D remains ambiguous. In germline, CDR1 is MNHEY, CDR2 SMNVEV (reference sequence). There are 13 residues in the CDR3. The V gene lost 4 bases and the J gene lost 6 bases, with 10 bases spanning the gap. CDR3 sequence: CASSSQPINEQFF. The CDR3 DNA follows: TGTGCCAGCAGTTCCCAACCTATCAATGAGCAGTTCTTC.

About this clone itself: Other DNA variants within this sample encode the same CDR3. In nucleotides, the CDR3 is TGTGCCAGCAGTTTAAGGTCGGAGACCCAGTACTTC. Translation: CASSLRSETQYF. The chain carries TRBV28 and TRBJ2-5; D ambiguous. Looked up from germline, CDR1 is MDHEN and CDR2 is SYDVKM. CDR3 length: 12 residues. Trimming stripped 2 bases from V and 5 bases from J, with 6 bases between.

The genes are TRBV7-3 and TRBJ2-3; the D is unclear. The CDR3 contains 16 residues. CDR1 and CDR2 from the germline V gene are SGHTA and FQGTGA. Trimming took 2 bases from V and 0 from J, leaving 12 bases between them. CDR3: CASSLGQHPSTDTQYF. For the CDR3, the DNA is TGTGCCAGCAGCTTAGGGCAACATCCAAGCACAGATACGCAGTATTTT.